The 17 T cell receptor beta chains listed next were all sequenced from one sample in a study of Tregs in tolerant kidney transplant recipients. Clones were sequenced by immunoSEQ multiplex PCR, and TCRdb holds only the in-frame ones, with some missing. In total, the table holds around 48,000 clones. Material: CD4+ T cells from blood, obtained before the transplant. The receptors here all came from a human donor who received a combined kidney and bone marrow transplant.

Remarks on this clone: Sequencing ends 3 residues short of the CDR3 end; the germline J gene provides the rest. This chain connects TRBV19 to TRBJ1-1; D remains ambiguous. V lost 5 bases and J lost 0, with 10 bases in between. This CDR3 is 14 amino acids long. Germline-derived CDR1 and CDR2 are LNHDA and SQIVND (reference sequence). The CDR3 sequence is CASSLHRVNTEAFF. Incomplete CDR3 DNA: TGTGCCAGTAGTCTCCACCGGGTGAACACTGAA.

As for this clone: The read falls 3 residues short of the CDR3 end, and the missing part is taken from the germline J gene. V gene TRBV18 combines with J gene TRBJ2-7; 14 bases fit TRBD2. Germline CDR1 is KGHSH and CDR2 is LQKENI. This CDR3 comprises 16 residues. The trim removed 2 bases at V and 3 bases at J, leaving 3 bases unmatched. CDR3 amino acids: CASSPGGLAGVYEQYF. The CDR3 bases that were read are TGTGCCAGCTCACCAGGGGGACTAGCGGGAGTCTACGAG.

A note on this clone: The CDR3 is cut off 3 residues early in the read; its end comes from the germline J gene. V and J are TRBV7-9 and TRBJ1-2; TRBD1 aligns across 7 bases. V was clipped by 3 bases and J by 3 bases; unmatched bases: 7. The CDR3 covers 15 residues. Germline V gene data show CDR1 as SEHNR and CDR2 as FQNEAQ (reference sequence). CDR3 residues: CASSFSWTGHYGYTF. The sequenced part of the CDR3 DNA is TGTGCCAGCAGCTTTAGTTGGACAGGACACTATGGC.

Turning to this clone: The read comes to an end 3 residues before the CDR3 does, leaving the germline J gene to fill in the end. V usage is TRBV18 and J usage is TRBJ2-1; 9 bases are shared with TRBD2. The CDR3 sequence is 16 residues long. Germline V gene sequence: CDR1 KGHSH, CDR2 LQKENI. V gave up 3 bases and J gave up 0 bases; unmatched junction bases: 3. The part of the CDR3 DNA that was read is TGTGCCAGCTCACCTCCTAGCGGGGACTCCTACAATGAG. Protein product: CASSPPSGDSYNE. The complete CDR3 protein is CASSPPSGDSYNEQFF.

About this clone itself: The read gets to within 3 residues of the CDR3 end, and the germline J gene fills in the rest. The chain is built from TRBV18 and TRBJ1-3; D gene unclear. V lost 1 base, J lost 2 bases, and 9 bases lay in between. In germline, CDR1 is KGHSH, CDR2 LQKENI. The CDR3 runs 15 residues. CDR3 sequence reads: CASSPRSFAGNTIYF. The CDR3 DNA, read in part, is TGTGCCAGCTCACCACGTTCCTTCGCTGGAAACACC. The complete variable domain, with remaining parts taken from reference TRBV18 and TRBJ1-3, reads NAGVMQNPRHLVRRRGQEARLRCSPMKGHSHVYWYRQLPEEGLKFMVYLQKENIIDESGMPKERFSAEFPKEGPSILRIQQVVRGDSAAYFCASSPRSFAGNTIYFGEGSWLTVV.

On this clone: The CDR3 is cut off 3 residues early in the read; its end comes from the germline J gene. The chain recombines TRBV10-1 with TRBJ1-1, with D perhaps matching TRBD1 (6 bases). The V and J ends lost 6 bases and 5 bases respectively, with 13 bases between them. Germline lookup yields CDR1 WNHNN and CDR2 SYGVQD (reference sequence). The CDR3 is 13 amino acids. The CDR3 reads CASRQGVGTEAFF. CDR3 DNA (partial): TGCGCCAGCAGACAGGGAGTGGGAACTGAA.

With regard to this clone: Coverage ceases 3 residues before the CDR3 finishes, and the germline J gene fills in the end. The chain uses TRBV19 and TRBJ2-1, with 10 nucleotides matching TRBD1. Per the germline V gene, CDR1 is LNHDA and CDR2 is SQIVND (reference sequence). The length of the CDR3 is 19 residues. V gave up 0 bases and J gave up 2 bases; unmatched junction bases: 10. The CDR3 loop is CASSIDGTGALSAYNEQFF. The DNA read from the CDR3 is TGTGCCAGTAGTATAGATGGGACAGGGGCGCTTTCCGCCTACAATGAG.

Points on this clone: The missing CDR3 end, 3 residues past where the read stops, is filled in from the germline J gene. The chain has TRBV29-1 and TRBJ1-1; no reliable D call. The germline gives CDR1 SQVTM, CDR2 ANQGSEA. This CDR3 has 13 residues. V was clipped by 8 bases and J by 3 bases, with 16 bases between them. CDR3 DNA (partial): TGCAGCCAAACCAGGATGGCGTACACTGAA. This encodes CSQTRMAYTE. The full CDR3 reads CSQTRMAYTEAFF.

About this clone itself: From the germline J gene comes the end of the CDR3, since the read stops 3 residues before it. The chain uses TRBV5-1 and TRBJ1-1, with D perhaps matching TRBD1 (6 bases). The V gene lost 7 bases and the J gene lost 1 base, with 14 bases spanning the gap. This CDR3 is built from 14 residues. Germline lookup yields CDR1 SGHRS and CDR2 YFSETQ. CDR3 in amino acids: CASGRTGTNTEAFF. CDR3 DNA (partial): TGCGCCAGCGGTCGAACAGGGACGAACACTGAA.

A remark on this clone: The DNA ends 3 residues before the CDR3 does, and the rest of the CDR3 is filled in from the germline J gene. The rearrangement uses TRBV7-2 and TRBJ2-3; TRBD2 is a possible D gene (6 bases). Germline V gene sequence: CDR1 SGHTA, CDR2 FQGNSA. The CDR3 sequence is 15 residues long. The V end lost 4 bases, the J end lost 8 bases, and 19 bases lay between the germline ends. The part of the CDR3 DNA that was read is TGTGCCAGCAGCTCGCCCGCCGGGGGAATAGGTACG. This gives the protein CASSSPAGGIGT. In full, the CDR3 reads CASSSPAGGIGTQYF.

CDR3 sequence: CASSPPSRTINYGYTF. The sequenced part of the CDR3 DNA is TGTGCCAGCTCACCACCCTCCAGGACAATTAACTATGGC. The V gene is TRBV18, the J gene TRBJ1-2; D may be TRBD1 (5 bases). Read coverage stops 3 residues before the CDR3 terminus; the germline J gene supplies the remainder. V lost 0 bases and J 1 base, leaving 12 bases between the germline ends. This CDR3 has 16 amino acids. Germline V lookup: CDR1 KGHSH, CDR2 LQKENI.

Worth noting for this clone: The read ends 3 residues shy of where the CDR3 ends; the end is completed using the germline J gene. The chain uses TRBV19 and TRBJ2-2, with no clear D. The V gene lost 7 bases and the J gene lost 0 bases, with 12 bases spanning the gap. CDR1 and CDR2 from the germline V gene are LNHDA and SQIVND (reference sequence). This CDR3 is 15 amino acids long. Here the CDR3 reads CASTRARSNTGELFF. The sequenced part of the CDR3 DNA is TGTGCCAGTACTAGAGCCAGATCGAACACCGGGGAG.

Remarks on this clone: The read falls 3 residues short of the CDR3 end, and the missing part is taken from the germline J gene. This sequence joins TRBV5-1 and TRBJ2-1; 10 bases are a match to TRBD2. Looked up from germline, CDR1 is SGHRS and CDR2 is YFSETQ. This CDR3 has 19 residues. The ends lost 2 bases at V and 4 bases at J; junction bases unmatched: 15. Incomplete CDR3 DNA: TGCGCCAGCAGCTTCCCCGGGACTAGCGAGAGCATGACATACAATGAG. It encodes CASSFPGTSESMTYNE. The whole CDR3 sequence is CASSFPGTSESMTYNEQFF.

Its frequency marks this clone as medium-sized. The read terminates 3 residues before the CDR3 end, so the remaining end is supplied by the germline J gene. The V and J genes are TRBV5-1 and TRBJ2-6, with D perhaps given as TRBD1 or TRBD2 (5 bases each). Trimming cost V 5 bases and J 4 bases, with 10 bases left between them. CDR3 length: 14 amino acids. Germline lookup yields CDR1 SGHRS and CDR2 YFSETQ. The CDR3 bases that were read are TGCGCCAGCAGGCAGGGAGCCGGGGCCAACGTC. It specifies CASRQGAGANV. The full CDR3 reads CASRQGAGANVLTF.

To note about this clone: The sequenced fragment ends 3 residues before the CDR3 boundary, so the rest is inferred from the germline J gene. The chain employs TRBV19 and TRBJ1-1; TRBD1 is a possible D gene (5 bases). Trimming removed 4 bases from V and 7 bases from J, with 13 bases in between. There are 13 residues in the CDR3. The germline gives CDR1 LNHDA, CDR2 SQIVND (reference sequence). The CDR3 loop reads CASSSSTGGEAFF. The CDR3 DNA, read in part, is TGTGCCAGTAGTAGTTCAACAGGTGGTGAA.

As regards this clone: Read coverage stops 3 residues before the CDR3 terminus; the germline J gene supplies the remainder. The chain combines TRBV6-1 with TRBJ2-7; 9 bases are shared with TRBD1. V dropped 3 bases and J dropped 4; count of bases not matched to a gene: 7. CDR3 size: 15 residues. Germline V gives CDR1 MNHNS, CDR2 SASEGT. The part of the CDR3 DNA that was read is TGTGCCAGCAGTGATCGGGACAGGGCAGGGTACGAG. Protein sequence: CASSDRDRAGYE. The CDR3 in full is CASSDRDRAGYEQYF.

Worth noting for this clone: With the read ending 3 residues before the CDR3 end, the germline J gene is used to fill in that end. The chain uses TRBV7-3 and TRBJ2-1; TRBD2 aligns across 10 bases. There are 15 residues in the CDR3. Trimming at V came to 4 bases and at J to 2 bases, leaving 2 bases not matched to a gene. The germline V gene has CDR1 SGHTA and CDR2 FQGTGA. The part of the CDR3 DNA that was read is TGTGCCAGCAGCTCCAGCGGGAGGGCCTACAATGAG. Translated: CASSSSGRAYNE. The entire CDR3 is CASSSSGRAYNEQFF.